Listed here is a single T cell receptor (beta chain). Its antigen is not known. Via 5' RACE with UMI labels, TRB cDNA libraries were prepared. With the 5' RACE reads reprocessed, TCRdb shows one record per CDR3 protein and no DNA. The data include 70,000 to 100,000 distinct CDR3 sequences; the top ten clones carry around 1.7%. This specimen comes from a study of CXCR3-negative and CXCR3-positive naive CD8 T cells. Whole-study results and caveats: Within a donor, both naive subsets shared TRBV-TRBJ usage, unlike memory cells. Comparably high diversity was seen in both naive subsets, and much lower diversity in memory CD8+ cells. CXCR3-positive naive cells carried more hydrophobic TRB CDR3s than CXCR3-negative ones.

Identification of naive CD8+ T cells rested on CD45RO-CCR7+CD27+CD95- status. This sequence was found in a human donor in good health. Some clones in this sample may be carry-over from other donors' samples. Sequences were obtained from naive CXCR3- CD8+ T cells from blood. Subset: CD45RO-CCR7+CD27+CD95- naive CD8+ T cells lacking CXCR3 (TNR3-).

The CDR3 spells CASSPPGGGSTGELFF. The J gene is TRBJ2-2, the V gene TRBV12-3 or TRBV12-4; TCRdb indicates TRBD1, and absent DNA this call remains unverified. This CDR3 comprises 16 residues.